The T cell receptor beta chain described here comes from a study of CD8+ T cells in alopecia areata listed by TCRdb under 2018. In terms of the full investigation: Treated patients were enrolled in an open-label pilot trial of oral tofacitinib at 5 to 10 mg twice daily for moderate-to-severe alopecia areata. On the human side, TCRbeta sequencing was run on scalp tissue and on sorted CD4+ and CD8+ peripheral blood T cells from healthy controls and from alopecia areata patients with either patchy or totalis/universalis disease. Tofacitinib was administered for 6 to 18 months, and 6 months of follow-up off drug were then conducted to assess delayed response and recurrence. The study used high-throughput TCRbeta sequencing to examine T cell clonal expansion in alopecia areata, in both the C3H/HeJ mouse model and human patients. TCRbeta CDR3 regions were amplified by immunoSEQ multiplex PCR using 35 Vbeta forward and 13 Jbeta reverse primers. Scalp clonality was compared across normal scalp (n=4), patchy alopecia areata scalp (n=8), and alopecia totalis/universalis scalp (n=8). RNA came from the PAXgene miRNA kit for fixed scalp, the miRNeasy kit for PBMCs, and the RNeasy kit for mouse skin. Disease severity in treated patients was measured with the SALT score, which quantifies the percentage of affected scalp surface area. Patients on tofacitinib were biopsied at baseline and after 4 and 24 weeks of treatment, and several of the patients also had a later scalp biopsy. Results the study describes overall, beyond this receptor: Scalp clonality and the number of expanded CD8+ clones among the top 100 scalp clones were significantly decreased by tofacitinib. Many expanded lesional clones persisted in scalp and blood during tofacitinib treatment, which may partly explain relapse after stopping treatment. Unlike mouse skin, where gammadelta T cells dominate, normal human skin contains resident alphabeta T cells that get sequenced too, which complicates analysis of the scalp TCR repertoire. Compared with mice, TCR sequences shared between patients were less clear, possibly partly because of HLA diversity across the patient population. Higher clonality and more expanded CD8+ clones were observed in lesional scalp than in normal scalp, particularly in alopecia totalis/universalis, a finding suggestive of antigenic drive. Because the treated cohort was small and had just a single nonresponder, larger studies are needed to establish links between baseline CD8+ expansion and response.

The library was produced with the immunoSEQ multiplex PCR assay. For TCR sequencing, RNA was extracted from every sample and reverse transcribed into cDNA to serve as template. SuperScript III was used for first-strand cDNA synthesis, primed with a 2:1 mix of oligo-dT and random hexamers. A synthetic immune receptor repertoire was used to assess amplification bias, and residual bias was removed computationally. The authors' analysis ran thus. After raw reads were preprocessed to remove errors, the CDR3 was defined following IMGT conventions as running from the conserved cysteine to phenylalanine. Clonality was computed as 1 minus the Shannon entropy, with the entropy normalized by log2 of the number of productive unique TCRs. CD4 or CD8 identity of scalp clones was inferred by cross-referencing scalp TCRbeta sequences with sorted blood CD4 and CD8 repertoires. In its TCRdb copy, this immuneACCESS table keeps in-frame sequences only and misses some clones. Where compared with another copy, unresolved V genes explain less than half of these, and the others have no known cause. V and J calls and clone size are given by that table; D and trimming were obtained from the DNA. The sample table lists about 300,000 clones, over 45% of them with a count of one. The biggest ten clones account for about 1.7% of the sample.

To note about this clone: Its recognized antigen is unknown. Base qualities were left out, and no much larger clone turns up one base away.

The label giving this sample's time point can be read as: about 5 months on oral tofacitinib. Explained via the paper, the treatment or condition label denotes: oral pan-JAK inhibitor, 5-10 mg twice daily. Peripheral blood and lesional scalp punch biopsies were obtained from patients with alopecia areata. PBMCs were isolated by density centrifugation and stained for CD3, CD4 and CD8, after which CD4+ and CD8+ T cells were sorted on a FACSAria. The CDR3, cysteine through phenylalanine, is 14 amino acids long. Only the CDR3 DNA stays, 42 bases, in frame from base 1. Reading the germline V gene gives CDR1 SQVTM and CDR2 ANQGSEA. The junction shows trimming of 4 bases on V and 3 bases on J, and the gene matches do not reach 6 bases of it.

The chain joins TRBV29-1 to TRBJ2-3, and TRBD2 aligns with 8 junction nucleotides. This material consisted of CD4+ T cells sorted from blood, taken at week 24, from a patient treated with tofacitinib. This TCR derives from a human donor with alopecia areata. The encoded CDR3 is CSVATGGWTDTQYF. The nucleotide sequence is TGCAGCGTTGCGACGGGGGGGTGGACAGATACGCAGTATTTT.